What follows are 8 T cell receptor beta chains derived from one specimen sequenced in a study of circulating CD8 cells and anti-PD-1 response in melanoma. Using approximately 16 ng of total RNA, TCR libraries were made with the QIAseq Immune Repertoire TCR panel. TCRdb called the reads again in MiXCR, with one record for every CDR3 protein. Of more than 1,000 distinct CDR3 sequences listed, 6.3% are singletons. From live CD3+CD8+TCRalphabeta+ cells, four PD-1 and/or TIGIT subsets were sorted. The specimen comprised CD8+ T cells from PBMCs, sampled at baseline or after one month of anti-PD-1 therapy (not recorded which). Every receptor here comes from a human donor with melanoma.

By sample fraction, this clonotype is medium-sized (0.01 to 0.1%). The chain uses TRBV28 and TRBJ2-7; D gene ambiguous. V shed 4 bases and J shed 6 bases, with 7 bases lying between them. The germline V gene has CDR1 MDHEN and CDR2 SYDVKM. This CDR3 is built from 11 residues. The CDR3 is CASSSIGEQYF. Written as DNA, the CDR3 is TGTGCCAGCAGTTCAATTGGCGAGCAGTACTTC.

Relative to its sample, this clonotype is large. J is TRBJ2-1 and V is TRBV5-4; 8 nucleotides align to TRBD2. V dropped 3 bases and J dropped 8; count of bases not matched to a gene: 7. CDR1 and CDR2 (germline): SGHNT, YYREEE (reference sequence). This CDR3 is built from 14 residues. CDR3 DNA sequence: TGTGCCAGCAGCTCGGTTAGCGGGGTCGATGAGCAGTTCTTC. Translation: CASSSVSGVDEQFF.

By share of the sample, this clonotype is medium-sized. J is TRBJ2-4 and V is TRBV29-1; 7 positions match TRBD1. The germline CDR1 and CDR2 sequences are SQVTM and ANQGSEA. J was trimmed by 1 base and V by 2 bases; bases with no gene match: 2. CDR3 length: 14 amino acids. CDR3 in amino acids: CSVETGEAKNIQYF. The CDR3 DNA reads TGCAGCGTTGAAACAGGGGAGGCCAAAAACATTCAGTACTTC.

J is TRBJ2-1 and V is TRBV5-6; D not resolved. Germline CDR1 and CDR2: SGHDT and YYEEEE. The V end lost 4 bases, the J end lost 6 bases, and 5 bases lay between the germline ends. CDR3 length equals 11 residues. CDR3: CASSEFNEQFF. The CDR3 DNA sequence: TGTGCCAGCAGCGAGTTCAATGAGCAGTTCTTC.

This clonotype is categorized as medium-sized (0.01 to 0.1%). This chain links TRBV29-1 with TRBJ2-7; D gene unclear. The V gene's germline CDR1 is SQVTM and CDR2 ANQGSEA. The CDR3 runs 12 residues. Trimming cost V 5 bases and J 1 base, with 9 bases left between them. The CDR3 spells CSVLGDSYEQYF. The DNA for the CDR3 is TGCAGCGTTCTGGGTGATTCCTACGAGCAGTACTTC.

This clonotype is medium-sized by share. This chain joins TRBV5-1 and TRBJ1-4; D possibly corresponds to TRBD1 (5 bases). Germline V gene data show CDR1 as SGHRS and CDR2 as YFSETQ. The CDR3 loop spans 18 amino acids. V was clipped by 0 bases and J by 4 bases, with 19 bases between them. CDR3 residues: CASSLGWGGASSNEKLFF. The CDR3, as DNA: TGCGCCAGCAGCTTGGGCTGGGGGGGAGCGTCAAGTAATGAAAAACTGTTTTTT.

By proportion, this clonotype is medium-sized (0.01 to 0.1%). The chain recombines TRBV20-1 with TRBJ2-7; TRBD1 matches at 9 bases. The CDR3 consists of 16 residues. Germline V gives CDR1 DFQATT, CDR2 SNEGSKA (reference sequence). J was trimmed by 1 base and V by 0 bases; bases with no gene match: 7. The chain's CDR3 is CSARDPDRGLSYEQYF. DNA of the CDR3: TGCAGTGCTAGAGACCCGGACAGGGGCCTATCCTACGAGCAGTACTTC.

By sample share, this clonotype is medium-sized (0.01 to 0.1%). The chain combines TRBV7-9 with TRBJ1-1; 8 bases are a match to TRBD1. Germline V gene lookup returns CDR1 SEHNR and CDR2 FQNEAQ (reference sequence). The CDR3 loop spans 13 amino acids. With 5 bases clipped from V and 5 bases from J, the junction kept 4 bases outside the gene matches. CDR3 residues: CASSAGGLTEAFF. The CDR3, as DNA: TGTGCCAGCAGCGCAGGGGGCTTAACTGAAGCTTTCTTT.